The T cell receptor (beta chain) described here comes from a study of post-analysis software for immune sequencing data. General observations from the study: Compared against controls, patients with multiple sclerosis displayed significantly lower normalized Chao1 diversity. Patients used a handful of TRBV segments, including TRBV5-6, TRBV5-1 and TRBV20-1, more often than controls.

Of note for this clonotype: What it binds is not known.

Libraries were made from TCR beta cDNA, and they carried unique molecular identifiers. When about 0.95 to 10 million T cells were used, they gave hundreds of thousands of cDNA molecules. MiXCR, run by TCRdb on the PCR reads, gives a single entry per CDR3 protein. The data show approximately 630,000 distinct CDR3 sequences, approximately 59% seen once. This CDR3 has 15 residues. V was shortened by 7 bases and J by 8 bases, with 22 bases between the two germline ends. Sample: blood. The receptor's source is a girl under 10 years old with multiple sclerosis. The rearrangement joins TRBV12-3 or TRBV12-4 to TRBJ2-3; D remains unclear. CDR3 sequence reads: CASTDLVLGSVTQYF. The CDR3 DNA sequence: TGTGCCAGCACCGACCTCGTCCTCGGCTCAGTTACGCAGTATTTT.